The clone carrying this T cell receptor beta chain appeared a single time. Trimming took off 5 bases at V and 0 bases at J, with 17 bases between the two ends. The CDR3 has 17 residues. CDR1 is SGHTA and CDR2 is FQGTGA in the germline V gene. The source of the sample is a study of T cell repertoires in cytomegalovirus infection. At the level of the study: It can be stated that public TCR beta signatures indicated CMV infection as well as a matching HLA type.

Each CDR3 protein gets one entry after TCRdb re-called the reads with MiXCR. The table shows 450,000 to 650,000 distinct CDR3 sequences, with approximately 26% occurring only once. The sequenced sample was PBMCs. The sequence was obtained from a human donor in good health (CMV status not recorded). Some clones in this sample may be carry-over from other donors' samples. V is TRBV7-3 and J is TRBJ1-5, with a tentative D call TRBD1 (6 bases). The CDR3 region is CASSPGGGADSNQPQHF. CDR3 sequence (DNA): TGTGCCAGCAGCCCGGGGGGGGGGGCGGATAGCAATCAGCCCCAGCATTTT.